The rows below give T cell receptor beta chains drawn from one sample of a study of blood T cell repertoires in COVID-19. The table came from immunoSEQ multiplex PCR; TCRdb's copy has only in-frame clones and leaves some out. The table lists about 310,000 clones, roughly 91% of them singletons. The specimen sequenced was peripheral blood. These receptors came from a man aged 45-65 years with active or convalescent COVID-19. Both conserved end residues are part of each CDR3. Fields, in order: J gene, D gene, V gene, clone size, CDR3 DNA, CDR3 protein. The D gene is left open where the match is weak. Expanded clones get a size class; other rows say once, few or many, or leave the size out.

TRBJ1-3,.,TRBV28,.,TGTGCCAGCAGTCCCCAGGGAAGGGAAAACACCATATATTTT,CASSPQGRENTIYF
TRBJ1-6,.,TRBV6-5,.,TGTGCCAGCAGTCGAGGTGACTCCTATAATTCACCCCTCCACTTT,CASSRGDSYNSPLHF
TRBJ2-2,TRBD2,TRBV28,.,TGTGCCAGCTCCCCCGGGAGGTGGAGCACCGGGGAGCTGTTTTTT,CASSPGRWSTGELFF
TRBJ2-5,TRBD2,TRBV4-3,.,TGCGCCAGCAGCCAAGGCCGACATAGCGGGGGGAGCCGAGAGACCCAGTACTTC,CASSQGRHSGGSRETQYF
TRBJ2-1,.,TRBV7-2,.,TGTGCCAGCAGCTTAGTCCGGGATCTCTACAATGAGCAGTTCTTC,CASSLVRDLYNEQFF
TRBJ2-1,.,TRBV10-3,.,TGTGCCATCAGTGAGTTAAGCGGCGCCTACAATGAGCAGTTCTTC,CAISELSGAYNEQFF
TRBJ2-3,.,TRBV7-2,.,TGTGCCAGCAGCTCAGGGTATAGCACAGATACGCAGTATTTT,CASSSGYSTDTQYF
TRBJ1-1,.,TRBV20-1,.,TGCAGTGCTAGCCAGGGTGCTGAAGCTTTCTTT,CSASQGAEAFF
TRBJ1-6,.,TRBV6-5,few,TGTGCCAGCAGAGATACAGGGTCACCCCTCCACTTT,CASRDTGSPLHF
TRBJ1-2,.,TRBV7-9,few,TGTGCCAGCAGCGGGAATTTTGGAGGGTTGAACTATGGCTACACCTTC,CASSGNFGGLNYGYTF
TRBJ2-7,.,TRBV28,.,TGTGCCAGCAGTCCCCACAGAAGGATAGGCGAGCAGTACTTC,CASSPHRRIGEQYF
TRBJ1-5,TRBD1,TRBV6-5,.,TGTGCCAGCCAGGGGGCGGGCAATCAGCCCCAGCATTTT,CASQGAGNQPQHF
TRBJ1-1,.,TRBV18,few,TGTGCCAGCTCACCAAACAGAGGGATTAGCGGCACTGAAGCTTTCTTT,CASSPNRGISGTEAFF
TRBJ1-2,.,TRBV28,.,TGTGCCAGCAGAATCTCCGGGACTAACTATGGCTACACCTTC,CASRISGTNYGYTF
TRBJ2-1,TRBD2,TRBV19,.,TGTGCCAGTAGGCGGACTAGCGGGAGCCATAGCTCCTACAATGAGCAGTTCTTC,CASRRTSGSHSSYNEQFF
TRBJ2-1,.,TRBV11-2,.,TGTGCCAGCAGCTTAGGGGCCTTGGGCAATGAGCAGTTCTTC,CASSLGALGNEQFF
TRBJ1-1,.,TRBV7-2,few,TGTGCCAGCAGCTTCGGACCGGGGGTTGGTCCTGAAGCTTTCTTT,CASSFGPGVGPEAFF
TRBJ1-1,TRBD1,TRBV5-1,.,TGCGCCAGCAGCCGGACAGGGGGCAACACTGAAGCTTTCTTT,CASSRTGGNTEAFF
TRBJ2-3,.,TRBV7-8,.,TGTGCCAGCAGCCCAGGGGCAGGGGCCACAGATACGCAGTATTTT,CASSPGAGATDTQYF
TRBJ2-2,.,TRBV5-1,few,TGCGCCAGCGAACAAACAGGTGACACCGGGGAGCTGTTTTTT,CASEQTGDTGELFF
TRBJ1-2,.,TRBV25-1,.,TGTGCCAGTTTAGGGGACACCACTAACTATGGCTACACCTTC,CASLGDTTNYGYTF
TRBJ2-3,TRBD2,TRBV3-1/TRBV3-2,.,TGTGCCAGCAGCCAGTTAGGGACTAGCGGCACAGATACGCAGTATTTT,CASSQLGTSGTDTQYF
TRBJ2-7,TRBD1,TRBV15,.,TGTGCCACCAGCAGACCTACAGGGACAGGAAACTACGAGCAGTACTTC,CATSRPTGTGNYEQYF
TRBJ2-3,TRBD1,TRBV28,.,TGTGCCAGCAGTTTCCCCCGGGGACAGCATACAGATACGCAGTATTTT,CASSFPRGQHTDTQYF
TRBJ2-7,.,TRBV18,.,TGTGCCAGCTCACCTCGGCAGGGATTCTCCTACGAGCAGTACTTC,CASSPRQGFSYEQYF
TRBJ2-5,TRBD1,TRBV18,.,TGTGCCAGCTCACCAAGAGGACAGGGTTCGGGCGCGGGGCAAGAGACCCAGTACTTC,CASSPRGQGSGAGQETQYF
TRBJ2-5,TRBD1,TRBV7-2,.,TGTGCCAGCAGCTTTAGCGACAGGGGGAGTCAGACCCAGTACTTC,CASSFSDRGSQTQYF
TRBJ2-2,TRBD2,TRBV3-1/TRBV3-2,.,TGTGCCAGCAGCCGGACTAGCGGGAGGGCGATGGGAACCGGGGAGCTGTTTTTT,CASSRTSGRAMGTGELFF
TRBJ1-2,TRBD1,TRBV5-5,.,TGTGCCAGCAGCTTGGGGACAGGAGGTGGCTACACCTTC,CASSLGTGGGYTF
TRBJ1-5,.,TRBV2,few,TGTGCCAGCAGTGAACAAGGGAGAAGCAATCAGCCCCAGCATTTT,CASSEQGRSNQPQHF
TRBJ1-1,.,TRBV2,.,TGTGCCAGCTCTAAGCGGGAGAGAACTGAAGCTTTCTTT,CASSKRERTEAFF
TRBJ2-3,.,TRBV18,.,TGTGCCAGCTCACCACCAGGGGCCAGCACAGATACGCAGTATTTT,CASSPPGASTDTQYF
TRBJ2-5,.,TRBV11-2,.,TGTGCCAGCAGTTCGGGGGTGACCCAGTACTTC,CASSSGVTQYF
TRBJ1-6,.,TRBV7-3,once,TGTGCCAGCAGCCGCGTTCAAAATTCACCCCTCCACTTT,CASSRVQNSPLHF
TRBJ1-2,.,TRBV4-1,.,TGCGCCAGCAGCCAAGATTTTACAGCTAACTATGGCTACACCTTC,CASSQDFTANYGYTF
TRBJ2-7,.,TRBV4-2,.,TGTGCCAGCAGCCAAGAGCGGGAGCAGTACTTC,CASSQEREQYF
TRBJ1-6,TRBD1,TRBV14,.,TGTGCCAGCAGCCACCGGGACAGGGTCGGGAATTCACCCCTCCACTTT,CASSHRDRVGNSPLHF
TRBJ1-5,.,TRBV6-5,.,TGTGCCAGCAGTTACACACATGATAGCAATCAGCCCCAGCATTTT,CASSYTHDSNQPQHF
TRBJ2-7,TRBD2,TRBV28,few,TGTGCCAGCGGCCTCGGGACTAGCGGGCCTTGGGGCGAGCAGTACTTC,CASGLGTSGPWGEQYF
TRBJ1-2,.,TRBV3-1/TRBV3-2,.,TGTGCCAGCAGCCAAGGGACAGTCGTCTATGGCTACACCTTC,CASSQGTVVYGYTF
TRBJ2-5,TRBD2,TRBV7-2,once,TGTGCCAGCAGCTCGCGCCTAGAGTTAGCGGGGGAAGAGACCCAGTACTTC,CASSSRLELAGEETQYF